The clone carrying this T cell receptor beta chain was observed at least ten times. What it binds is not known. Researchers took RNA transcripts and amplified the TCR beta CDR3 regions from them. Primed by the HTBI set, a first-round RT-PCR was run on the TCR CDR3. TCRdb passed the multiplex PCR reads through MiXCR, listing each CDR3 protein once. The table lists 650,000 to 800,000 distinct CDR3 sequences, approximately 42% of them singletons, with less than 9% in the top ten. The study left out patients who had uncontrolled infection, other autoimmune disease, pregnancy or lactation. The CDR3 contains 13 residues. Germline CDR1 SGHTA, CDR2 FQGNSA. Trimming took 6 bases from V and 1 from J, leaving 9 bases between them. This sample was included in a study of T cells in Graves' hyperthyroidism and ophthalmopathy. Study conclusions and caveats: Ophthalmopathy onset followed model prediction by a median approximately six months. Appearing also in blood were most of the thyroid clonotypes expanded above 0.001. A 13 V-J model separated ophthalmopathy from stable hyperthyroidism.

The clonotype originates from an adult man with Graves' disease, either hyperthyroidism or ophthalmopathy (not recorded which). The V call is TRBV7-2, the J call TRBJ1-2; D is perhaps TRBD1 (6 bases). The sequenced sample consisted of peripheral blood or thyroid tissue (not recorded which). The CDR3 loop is CASRQGRNYGYTF. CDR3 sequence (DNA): TGTGCCAGCAGACAGGGTCGTAACTATGGCTACACCTTC.